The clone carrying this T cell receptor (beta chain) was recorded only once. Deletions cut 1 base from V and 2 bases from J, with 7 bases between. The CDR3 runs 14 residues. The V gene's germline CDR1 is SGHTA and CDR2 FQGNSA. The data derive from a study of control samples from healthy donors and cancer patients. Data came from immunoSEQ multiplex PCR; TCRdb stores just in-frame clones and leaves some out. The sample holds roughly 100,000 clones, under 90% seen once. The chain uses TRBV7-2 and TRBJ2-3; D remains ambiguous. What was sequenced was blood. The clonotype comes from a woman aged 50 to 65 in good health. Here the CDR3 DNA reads TGTGCCAGCAGCTTAGGTTCGTCCACAGATACGCAGTATTTT. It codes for CASSLGSSTDTQYF.